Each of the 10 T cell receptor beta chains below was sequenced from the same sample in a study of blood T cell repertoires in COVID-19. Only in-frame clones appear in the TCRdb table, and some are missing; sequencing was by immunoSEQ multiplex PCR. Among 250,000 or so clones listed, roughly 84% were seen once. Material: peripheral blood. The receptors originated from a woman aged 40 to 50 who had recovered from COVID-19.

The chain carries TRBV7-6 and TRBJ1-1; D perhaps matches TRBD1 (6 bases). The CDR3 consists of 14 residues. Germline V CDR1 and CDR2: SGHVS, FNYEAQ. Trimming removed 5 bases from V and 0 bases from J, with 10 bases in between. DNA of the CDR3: TGTGCCAGCAGCCCACGGACAGTGAACACTGAAGCTTTCTTT. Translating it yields CASSPRTVNTEAFF.

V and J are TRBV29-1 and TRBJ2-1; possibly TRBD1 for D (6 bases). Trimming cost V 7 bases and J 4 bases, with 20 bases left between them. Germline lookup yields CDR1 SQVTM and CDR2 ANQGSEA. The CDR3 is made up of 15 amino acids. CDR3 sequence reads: CSARQPGHTYNEQFF. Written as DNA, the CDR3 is TGCAGCGCACGGCAACCGGGACATACGTACAATGAGCAGTTCTTC.

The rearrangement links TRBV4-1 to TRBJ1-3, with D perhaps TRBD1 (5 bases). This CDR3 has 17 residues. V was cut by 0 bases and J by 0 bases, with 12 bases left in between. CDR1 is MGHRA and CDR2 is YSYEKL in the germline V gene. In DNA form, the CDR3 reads TGCGCCAGCAGCCAAGATCCTGGGGCCTTCTCTGGAAACACCATATATTTT. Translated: CASSQDPGAFSGNTIYF.

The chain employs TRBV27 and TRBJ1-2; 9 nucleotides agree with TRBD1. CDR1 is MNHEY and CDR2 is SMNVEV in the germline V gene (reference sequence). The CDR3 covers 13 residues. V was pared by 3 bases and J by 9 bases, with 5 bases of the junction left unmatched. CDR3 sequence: CASSLGQGVSYTF. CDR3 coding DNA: TGTGCCAGCAGTTTGGGACAGGGCGTGAGCTACACCTTC.

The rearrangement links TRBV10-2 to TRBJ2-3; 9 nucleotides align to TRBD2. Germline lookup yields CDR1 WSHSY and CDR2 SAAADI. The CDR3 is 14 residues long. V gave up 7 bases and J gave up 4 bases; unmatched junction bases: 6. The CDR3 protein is CASTTGLAADTQYF. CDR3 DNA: TGCGCCAGCACCACGGGACTAGCAGCAGATACGCAGTATTTT.

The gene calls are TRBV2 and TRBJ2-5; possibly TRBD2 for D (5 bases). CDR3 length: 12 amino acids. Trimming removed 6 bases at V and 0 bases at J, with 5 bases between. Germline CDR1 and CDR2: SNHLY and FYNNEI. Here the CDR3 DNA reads TGTGCCAGCAGGGACTACCAAGAGACCCAGTACTTC. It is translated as CASRDYQETQYF.

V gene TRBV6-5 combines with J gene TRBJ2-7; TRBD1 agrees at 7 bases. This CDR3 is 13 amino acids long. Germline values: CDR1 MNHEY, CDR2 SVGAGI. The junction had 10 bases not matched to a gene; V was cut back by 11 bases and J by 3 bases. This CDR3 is CAAIRDSIYEQYF. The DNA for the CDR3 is TGTGCCGCGATCCGGGACAGTATCTACGAGCAGTACTTC.

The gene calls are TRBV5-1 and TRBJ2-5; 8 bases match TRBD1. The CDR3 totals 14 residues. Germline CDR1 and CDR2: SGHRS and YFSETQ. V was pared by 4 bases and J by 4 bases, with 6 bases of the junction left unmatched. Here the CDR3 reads CASSDIQGGETQYF. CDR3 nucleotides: TGCGCCAGCAGCGATATACAGGGGGGAGAGACCCAGTACTTC.

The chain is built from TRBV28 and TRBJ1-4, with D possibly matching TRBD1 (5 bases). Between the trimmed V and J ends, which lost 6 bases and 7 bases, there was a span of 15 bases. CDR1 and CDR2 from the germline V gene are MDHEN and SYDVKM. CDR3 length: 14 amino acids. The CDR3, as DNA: TGTGCCAGCAGCTCGGAGGGACGGGGTGAAAAACTGTTTTTT. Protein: CASSSEGRGEKLFF. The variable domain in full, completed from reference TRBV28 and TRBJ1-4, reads DVKVTQSSRYLVKRTGEKVFLECVQDMDHENMFWYRQDPGLGLRLIYFSYDVKMKEKGDIPEGYSVSREKKERFSLILESASTNQTSMYLCASSSEGRGEKLFFGSGTQLSVL.

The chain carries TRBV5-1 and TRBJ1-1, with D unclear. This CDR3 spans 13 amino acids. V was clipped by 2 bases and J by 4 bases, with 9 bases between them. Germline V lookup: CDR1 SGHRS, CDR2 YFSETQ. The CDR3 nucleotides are TGCGCCAGCAGCTTAGGCCAGGCCACTGAAGCTTTCTTT. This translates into CASSLGQATEAFF.